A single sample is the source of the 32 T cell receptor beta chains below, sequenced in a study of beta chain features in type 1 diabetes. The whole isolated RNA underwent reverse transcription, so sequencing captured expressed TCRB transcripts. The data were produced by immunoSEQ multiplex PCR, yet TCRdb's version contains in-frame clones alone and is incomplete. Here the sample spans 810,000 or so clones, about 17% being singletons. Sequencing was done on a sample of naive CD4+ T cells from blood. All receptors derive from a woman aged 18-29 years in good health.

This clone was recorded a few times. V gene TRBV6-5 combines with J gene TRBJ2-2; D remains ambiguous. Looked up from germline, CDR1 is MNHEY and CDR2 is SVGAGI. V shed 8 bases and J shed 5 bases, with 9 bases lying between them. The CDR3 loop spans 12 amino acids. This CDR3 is CASHDRTGELFF. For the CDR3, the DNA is TGTGCCAGCCATGACCGGACCGGGGAGCTGTTTTTT.

Here the CDR3 reads CASSFVSGRALTDTQYF. CDR3 bases: TGTGCCAGCAGCTTCGTGTCCGGGAGGGCCCTCACAGATACGCAGTATTTT. The chain is built from TRBV5-8 and TRBJ2-3; 8 nucleotides match TRBD2. J gave up 2 bases and V 2 bases, and 10 bases lay outside the gene matches. This CDR3 spans 17 amino acids. CDR1 is SGHTS, CDR2 YDEGEE, per germline.

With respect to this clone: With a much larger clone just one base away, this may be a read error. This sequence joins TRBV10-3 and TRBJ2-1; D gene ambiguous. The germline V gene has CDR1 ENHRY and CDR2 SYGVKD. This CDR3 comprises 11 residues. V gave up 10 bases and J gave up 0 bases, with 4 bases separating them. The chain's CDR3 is CATSSYNEQFF. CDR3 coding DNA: TGTGCCACCAGCTCCTACAATGAGCAGTTCTTC.

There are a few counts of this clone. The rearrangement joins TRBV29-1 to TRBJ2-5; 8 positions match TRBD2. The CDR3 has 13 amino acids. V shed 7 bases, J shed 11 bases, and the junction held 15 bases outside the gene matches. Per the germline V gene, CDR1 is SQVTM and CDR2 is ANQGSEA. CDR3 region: CSAGRGRSYEQYF. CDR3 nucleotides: TGCAGCGCCGGGCGCGGGAGGTCTTATGAGCAGTACTTC.

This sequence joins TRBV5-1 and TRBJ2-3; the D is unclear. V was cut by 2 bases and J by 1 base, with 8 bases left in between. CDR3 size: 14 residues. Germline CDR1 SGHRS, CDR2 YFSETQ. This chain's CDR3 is CASSFLARTDTQYF. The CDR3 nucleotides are TGCGCCAGCAGCTTCCTTGCCCGCACAGATACGCAGTATTTT.

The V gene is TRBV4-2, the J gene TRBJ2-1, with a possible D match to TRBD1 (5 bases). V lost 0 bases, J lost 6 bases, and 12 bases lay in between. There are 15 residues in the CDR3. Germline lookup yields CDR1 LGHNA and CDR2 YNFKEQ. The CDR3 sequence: CASSQDAGNPNEQFF. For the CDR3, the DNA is TGTGCCAGCAGCCAAGATGCAGGGAATCCCAATGAGCAGTTCTTC.

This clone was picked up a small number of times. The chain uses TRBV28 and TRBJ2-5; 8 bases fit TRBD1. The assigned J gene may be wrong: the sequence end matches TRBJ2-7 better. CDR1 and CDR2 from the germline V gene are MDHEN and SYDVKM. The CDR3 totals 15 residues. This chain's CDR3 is CASSSGQGGAYEQYF. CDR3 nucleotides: TGTGCCAGCAGTTCCGGACAGGGTGGCGCCTACGAGCAGTACTTC.

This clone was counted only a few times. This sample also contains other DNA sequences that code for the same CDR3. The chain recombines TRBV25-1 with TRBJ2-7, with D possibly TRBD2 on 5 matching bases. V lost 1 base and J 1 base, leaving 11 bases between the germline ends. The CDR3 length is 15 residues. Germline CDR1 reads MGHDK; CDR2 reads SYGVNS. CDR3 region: CASSESGTRSYEQYF. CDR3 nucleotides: TGTGCCAGCAGTGAATCAGGCACTAGGTCCTACGAGCAGTACTTC.

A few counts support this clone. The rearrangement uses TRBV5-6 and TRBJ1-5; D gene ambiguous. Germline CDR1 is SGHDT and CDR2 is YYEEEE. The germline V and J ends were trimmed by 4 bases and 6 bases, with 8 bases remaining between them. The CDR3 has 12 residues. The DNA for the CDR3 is TGTGCCAGCAGCACAAGGGCTCAGCCCCAGCATTTT. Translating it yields CASSTRAQPQHF.

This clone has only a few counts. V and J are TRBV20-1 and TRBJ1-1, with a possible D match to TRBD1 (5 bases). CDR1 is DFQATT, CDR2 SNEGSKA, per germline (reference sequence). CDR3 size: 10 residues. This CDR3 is CRAVGVEAFF. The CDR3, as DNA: TGCAGGGCAGTGGGGGTTGAAGCTTTCTTT.

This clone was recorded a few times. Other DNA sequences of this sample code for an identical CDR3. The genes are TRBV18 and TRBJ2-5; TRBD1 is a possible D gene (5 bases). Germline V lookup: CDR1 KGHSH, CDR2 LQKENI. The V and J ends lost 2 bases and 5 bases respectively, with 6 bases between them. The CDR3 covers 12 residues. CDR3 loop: CASSPSGETQYF. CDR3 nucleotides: TGTGCCAGCTCACCATCAGGGGAGACCCAGTACTTC.

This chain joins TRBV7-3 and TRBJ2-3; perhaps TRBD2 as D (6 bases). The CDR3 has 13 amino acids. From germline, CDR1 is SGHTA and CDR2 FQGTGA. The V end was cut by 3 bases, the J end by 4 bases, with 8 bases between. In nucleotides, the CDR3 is TGTGCCAGCAGCTTTCCTAGCGCAGATACGCAGTATTTT. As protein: CASSFPSADTQYF.

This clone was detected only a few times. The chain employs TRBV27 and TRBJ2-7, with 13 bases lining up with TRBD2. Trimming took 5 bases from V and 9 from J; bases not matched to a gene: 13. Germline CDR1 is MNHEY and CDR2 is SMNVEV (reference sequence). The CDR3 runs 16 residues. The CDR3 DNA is TGTGCCAGCAGTCCTCTACGGACTAGCGGGAGAGGAGGGCAGTACTTC. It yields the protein CASSPLRTSGRGGQYF.

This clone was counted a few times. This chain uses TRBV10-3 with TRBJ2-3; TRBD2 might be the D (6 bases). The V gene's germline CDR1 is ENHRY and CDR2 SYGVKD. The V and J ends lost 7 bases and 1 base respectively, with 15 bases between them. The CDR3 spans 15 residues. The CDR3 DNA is TGTGCCATCAAGTCGAGGGAGGTGGGCACAGATACGCAGTATTTT. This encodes CAIKSREVGTDTQYF.

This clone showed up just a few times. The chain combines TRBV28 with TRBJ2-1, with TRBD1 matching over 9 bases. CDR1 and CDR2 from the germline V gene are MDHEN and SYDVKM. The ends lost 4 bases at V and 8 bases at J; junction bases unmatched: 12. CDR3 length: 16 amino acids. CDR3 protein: CASSSSPGQGRDEQFF. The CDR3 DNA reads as TGTGCCAGCAGTTCTTCACCGGGACAGGGCAGGGATGAGCAGTTCTTC.

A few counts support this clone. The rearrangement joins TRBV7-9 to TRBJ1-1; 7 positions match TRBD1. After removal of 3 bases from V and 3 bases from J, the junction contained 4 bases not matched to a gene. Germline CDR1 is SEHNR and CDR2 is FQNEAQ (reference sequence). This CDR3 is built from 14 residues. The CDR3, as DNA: TGTGCCAGCAGCTTCGTCAGGGGGTACACTGAAGCTTTCTTT. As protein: CASSFVRGYTEAFF. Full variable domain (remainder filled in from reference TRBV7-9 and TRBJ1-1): DTGVSQNPRHKITKRGQNVTFRCDPISEHNRLYWYRQTLGQGPEFLTYFQNEAQLEKSRLLSDRFSAERPKGSFSTLEIQRTEQGDSAMYLCASSFVRGYTEAFFGQGTRLTVV.

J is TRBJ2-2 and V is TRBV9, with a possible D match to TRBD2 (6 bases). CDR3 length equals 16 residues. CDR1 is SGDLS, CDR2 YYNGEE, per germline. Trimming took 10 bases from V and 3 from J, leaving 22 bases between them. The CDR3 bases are TGTGCCTCTCGGGGTGGTAGCGGCCTATACACCGGGGAGCTGTTTTTT. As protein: CASRGGSGLYTGELFF.

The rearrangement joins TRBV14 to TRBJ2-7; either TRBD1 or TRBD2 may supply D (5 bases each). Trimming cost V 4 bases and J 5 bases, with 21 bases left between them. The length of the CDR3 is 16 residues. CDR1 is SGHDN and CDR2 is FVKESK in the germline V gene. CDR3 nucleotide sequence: TGTGCCAGCAGCCGGGCCCACTTCCCGGGGCAGAACGAGCAGTACTTC. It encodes CASSRAHFPGQNEQYF.

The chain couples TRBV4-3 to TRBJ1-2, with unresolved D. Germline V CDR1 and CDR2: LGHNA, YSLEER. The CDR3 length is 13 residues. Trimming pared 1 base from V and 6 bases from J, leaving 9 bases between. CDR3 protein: CASSQVRGHGYTF. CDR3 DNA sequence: TGCGCCAGCAGCCAAGTAAGAGGGCATGGCTACACCTTC.

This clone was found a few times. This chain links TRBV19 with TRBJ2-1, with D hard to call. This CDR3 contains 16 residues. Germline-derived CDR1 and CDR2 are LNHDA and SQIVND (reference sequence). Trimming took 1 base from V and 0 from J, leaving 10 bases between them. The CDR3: CASSIGWGSSYNEQFF. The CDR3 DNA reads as TGTGCCAGTAGTATAGGGTGGGGTAGCTCCTACAATGAGCAGTTCTTC.

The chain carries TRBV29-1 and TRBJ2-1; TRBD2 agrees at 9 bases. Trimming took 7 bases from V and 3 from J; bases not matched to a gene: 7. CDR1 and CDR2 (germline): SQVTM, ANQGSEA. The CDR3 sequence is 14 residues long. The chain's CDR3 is CSAQTSGFYNEQFF. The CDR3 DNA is TGCAGCGCTCAGACTAGCGGCTTCTACAATGAGCAGTTCTTC.

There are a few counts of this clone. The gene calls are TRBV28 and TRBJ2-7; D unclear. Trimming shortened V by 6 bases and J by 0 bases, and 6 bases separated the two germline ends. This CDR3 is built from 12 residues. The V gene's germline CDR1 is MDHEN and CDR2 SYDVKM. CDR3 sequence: CASRTDSYEQYF. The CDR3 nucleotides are TGTGCCAGCAGGACCGACTCCTACGAGCAGTACTTC.

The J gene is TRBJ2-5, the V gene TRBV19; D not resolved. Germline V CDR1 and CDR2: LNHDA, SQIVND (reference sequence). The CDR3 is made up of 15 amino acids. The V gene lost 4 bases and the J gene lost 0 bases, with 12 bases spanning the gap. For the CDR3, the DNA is TGTGCCAGTAGTAGGCAGATCTTGTACCAAGAGACCCAGTACTTC. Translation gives CASSRQILYQETQYF.

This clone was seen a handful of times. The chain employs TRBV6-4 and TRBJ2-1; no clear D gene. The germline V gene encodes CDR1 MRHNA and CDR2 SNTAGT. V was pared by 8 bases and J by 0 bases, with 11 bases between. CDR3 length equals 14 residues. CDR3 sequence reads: CASLKKSSYNEQFF. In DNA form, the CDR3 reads TGTGCCAGCCTTAAAAAGAGCTCCTACAATGAGCAGTTCTTC.

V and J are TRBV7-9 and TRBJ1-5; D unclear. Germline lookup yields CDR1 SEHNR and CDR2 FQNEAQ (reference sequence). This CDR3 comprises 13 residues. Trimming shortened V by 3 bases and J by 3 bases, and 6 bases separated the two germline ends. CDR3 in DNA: TGTGCCAGCAGCTTCGACACCAATCAGCCCCAGCATTTT. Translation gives CASSFDTNQPQHF.

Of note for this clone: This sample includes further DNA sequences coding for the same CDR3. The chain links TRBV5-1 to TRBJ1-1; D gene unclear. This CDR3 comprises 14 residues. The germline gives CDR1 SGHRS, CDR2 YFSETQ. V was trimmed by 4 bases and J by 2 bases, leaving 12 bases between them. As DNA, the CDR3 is TGCGCCAGCAGCCCTGGACCCAGCAACACTGAAGCTTTCTTT. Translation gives CASSPGPSNTEAFF.

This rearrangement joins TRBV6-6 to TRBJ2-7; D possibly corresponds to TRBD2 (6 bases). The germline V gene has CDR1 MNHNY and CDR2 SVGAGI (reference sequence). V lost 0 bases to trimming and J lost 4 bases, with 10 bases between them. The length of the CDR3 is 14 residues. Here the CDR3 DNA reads TGTGCCAGCAGTTACTCGACTAGTACATACGAGCAGTACTTC. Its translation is CASSYSTSTYEQYF.

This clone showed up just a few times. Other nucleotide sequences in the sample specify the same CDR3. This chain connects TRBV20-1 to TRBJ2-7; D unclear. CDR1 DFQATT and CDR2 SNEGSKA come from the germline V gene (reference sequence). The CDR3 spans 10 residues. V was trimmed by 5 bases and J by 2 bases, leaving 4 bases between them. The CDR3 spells CSAGPYEQYF. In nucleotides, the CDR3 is TGCAGTGCTGGGCCCTACGAGCAGTACTTC.

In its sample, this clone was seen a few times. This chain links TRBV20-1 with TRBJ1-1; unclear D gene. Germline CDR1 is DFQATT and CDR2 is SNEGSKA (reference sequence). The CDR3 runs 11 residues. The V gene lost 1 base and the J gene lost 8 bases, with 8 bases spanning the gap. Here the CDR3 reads CSARAGSEAFF. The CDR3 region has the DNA TGCAGTGCTAGAGCCGGCTCGGAAGCTTTCTTT.

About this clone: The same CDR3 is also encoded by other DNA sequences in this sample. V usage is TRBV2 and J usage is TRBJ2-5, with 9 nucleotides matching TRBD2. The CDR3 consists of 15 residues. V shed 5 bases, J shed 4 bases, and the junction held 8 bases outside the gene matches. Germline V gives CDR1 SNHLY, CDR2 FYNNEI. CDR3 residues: CASSSLAGAGETQYF. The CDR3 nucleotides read TGTGCCAGCAGTTCATTAGCGGGAGCCGGAGAGACCCAGTACTTC.

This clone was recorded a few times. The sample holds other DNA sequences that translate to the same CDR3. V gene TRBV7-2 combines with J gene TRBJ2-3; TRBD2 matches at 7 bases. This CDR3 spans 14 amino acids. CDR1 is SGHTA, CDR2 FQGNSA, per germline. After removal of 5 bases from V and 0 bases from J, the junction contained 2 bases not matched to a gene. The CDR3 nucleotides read TGTGCCAGCAGCCTTAGCGGGAGCACAGATACGCAGTATTTT. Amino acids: CASSLSGSTDTQYF.

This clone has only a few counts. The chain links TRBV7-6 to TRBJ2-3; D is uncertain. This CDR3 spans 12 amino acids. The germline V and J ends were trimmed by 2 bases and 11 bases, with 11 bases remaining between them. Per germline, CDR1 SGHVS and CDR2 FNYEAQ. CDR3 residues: CASSLPQARQYF. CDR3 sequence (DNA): TGTGCCAGCAGCTTACCACAAGCTAGGCAGTATTTT.